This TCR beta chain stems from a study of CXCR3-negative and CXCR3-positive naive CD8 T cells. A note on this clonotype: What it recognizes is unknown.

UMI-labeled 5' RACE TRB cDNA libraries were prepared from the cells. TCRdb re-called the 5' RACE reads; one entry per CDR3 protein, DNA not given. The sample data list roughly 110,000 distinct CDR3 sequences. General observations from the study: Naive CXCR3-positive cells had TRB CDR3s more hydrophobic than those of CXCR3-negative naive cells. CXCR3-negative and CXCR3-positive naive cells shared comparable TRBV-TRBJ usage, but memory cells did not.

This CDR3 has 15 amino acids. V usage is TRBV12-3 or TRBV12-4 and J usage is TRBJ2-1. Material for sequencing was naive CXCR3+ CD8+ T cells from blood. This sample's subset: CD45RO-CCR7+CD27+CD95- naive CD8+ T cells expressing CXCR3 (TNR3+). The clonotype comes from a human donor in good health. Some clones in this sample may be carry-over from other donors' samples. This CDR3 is CASTQAGTTYNEQFF.